These T cell receptor beta chains were read from a single sample in a study of T cell changes during pregnancy in multiple sclerosis. Generated by immunoSEQ multiplex PCR, the TCRdb table keeps only in-frame clones and is missing some. The sample contains about 12,000 clones, 90% to 95% of which appear only once. Sample: CD4+ T cells from peripheral blood mononuclear cells, taken before pregnancy. These TCRs come from a female donor with multiple sclerosis, enrolled in a pregnancy study. CDR3s include the opening cysteine and the closing phenylalanine or tryptophan. Each record gives: clone size, J gene, V gene, D gene, CDR3 protein, CDR3 DNA. The D gene is left open where the match is weak. Size is omitted from some rows. Given values are once, few, many or a class for expanded clones.

>.|TRBJ1-1|TRBV19|TRBD1
CASNPGGFSEAFF
TGTGCCAGTAATCCAGGGGGCTTTTCTGAAGCTTTCTTT
>few|TRBJ1-3|TRBV14|.
CASSQIGNTIYF
TGTGCCAGCAGCCAAATAGGAAACACCATATATTTT
>.|TRBJ2-2|TRBV6-5|.
CASSNYINTGELFF
TGTGCCAGCAGTAACTACATTAACACCGGGGAGCTGTTTTTT
>.|TRBJ1-3|TRBV7-9|.
CASSIHRDSGNTIYF
TGTGCCAGCAGCATCCACAGGGACTCTGGAAACACCATATATTTT
>.|TRBJ2-7|TRBV5-4|TRBD2
CASTPSGTSGGYEQYF
TGTGCCAGCACCCCAAGTGGGACTAGCGGGGGCTACGAGCAGTACTTC
>once|TRBJ2-5|TRBV12-5|TRBD1
CASGRQGAPVTQYF
TGTGCTAGTGGGAGACAGGGGGCGCCGGTGACCCAGTACTTC
>.|TRBJ2-3|TRBV7-8|TRBD2
CASRGAGGSTDTQYF
TGTGCCAGCAGGGGTGCGGGGGGGAGCACAGATACGCAGTATTTT
>.|TRBJ2-2|TRBV11-3|TRBD2
CASSSIPGLAGGNTGELFF
TGTGCCAGCAGCTCGATACCGGGACTAGCGGGGGGGAACACCGGGGAGCTGTTTTTT
>.|TRBJ2-2|TRBV19|TRBD2
CASIAGNAGELFF
TGTGCCAGTATAGCGGGGAACGCCGGGGAGCTGTTTTTT
>.|TRBJ1-2|TRBV7-2|TRBD1
CASSLDRRGQGPYGYTF
TGTGCCAGCAGCTTAGATCGCCGTGGACAGGGACCATATGGCTACACCTTC
>.|TRBJ2-3|TRBV7-3|.
CASSPRGGGHPSDTQYF
TGTGCCAGCAGCCCCCGAGGGGGGGGTCACCCCTCGGATACGCAGTATTTT
>once|TRBJ2-5|TRBV2|TRBD2
CASSEALAGGRLETQYF
TGTGCCAGCAGTGAAGCGCTAGCGGGGGGGCGGCTAGAGACCCAGTACTTC
>.|TRBJ1-5|TRBV5-8|.
CASSLKTGGNQPQHF
TGTGCCAGCAGCTTGAAGACCGGGGGCAATCAGCCCCAGCATTTT
>.|TRBJ1-1|TRBV27|.
CASSSVNTEAFF
TGTGCCAGCAGTTCGGTGAACACTGAAGCTTTCTTT
>.|TRBJ1-2|TRBV9|.
CASSATVFGYGYTF
TGTGCCAGCAGCGCAACGGTTTTCGGCTATGGCTACACCTTC
>.|TRBJ2-1|TRBV7-3|.
CASSWGLYNEQFF
TGTGCCAGCTCCTGGGGCCTCTACAATGAGCAGTTCTTC
>once|TRBJ2-7|TRBV7-9|.
CASSLSGSYEQYF
TGTGCCAGCAGCTTATCCGGGAGCTACGAGCAGTACTTC
>.|TRBJ2-5|TRBV30|TRBD2
CAWTRTSGGETQYF
TGTGCCTGGACCCGGACTAGCGGGGGTGAGACCCAGTACTTC
>.|TRBJ2-2|TRBV19|TRBD2
CASGTRTSGGWGTGELFF
TGTGCCAGCGGTACCCGGACTAGCGGGGGGTGGGGCACCGGGGAGCTGTTTTTT
>.|TRBJ1-5|TRBV7-2|.
CASSLGDIPNQPQHF
TGTGCCAGCAGCTTAGGGGACATTCCCAATCAGCCCCAGCATTTT
>.|TRBJ2-2|TRBV11-2|.
CASSLGRGASVTGELFF
TGTGCCAGCAGCTTAGGCCGAGGGGCTAGCGTCACCGGGGAGCTGTTTTTT
>.|TRBJ1-4|TRBV4-1|.
CASSQERVGMEKLFF
TGCGCCAGCAGCCAAGAACGGGTCGGGATGGAAAAACTGTTTTTT
>.|TRBJ1-1|TRBV29-1|TRBD1
CSVDRTGGPNTEAFF
TGCAGCGTTGATAGGACAGGGGGGCCCAACACTGAAGCTTTCTTT
>.|TRBJ1-2|TRBV2|.
CASGGVNGYTF
TGTGCCAGTGGGGGCGTAAACGGCTACACCTTC
>.|TRBJ1-3|TRBV30|TRBD1
CAWGTGAAGNTIYF
TGTGCCTGGGGGACAGGGGCGGCTGGAAACACCATATATTTT
>.|TRBJ1-2|TRBV27|.
CASSSLTATTVGYTF
TGTGCCAGCAGTTCCTTGACAGCAACAACAGTAGGCTACACCTTC
>.|TRBJ2-1|TRBV15|.
CATSRYQGPGLYNEQFF
TGTGCCACCAGCAGATATCAGGGGCCCGGACTCTACAATGAGCAGTTCTTC